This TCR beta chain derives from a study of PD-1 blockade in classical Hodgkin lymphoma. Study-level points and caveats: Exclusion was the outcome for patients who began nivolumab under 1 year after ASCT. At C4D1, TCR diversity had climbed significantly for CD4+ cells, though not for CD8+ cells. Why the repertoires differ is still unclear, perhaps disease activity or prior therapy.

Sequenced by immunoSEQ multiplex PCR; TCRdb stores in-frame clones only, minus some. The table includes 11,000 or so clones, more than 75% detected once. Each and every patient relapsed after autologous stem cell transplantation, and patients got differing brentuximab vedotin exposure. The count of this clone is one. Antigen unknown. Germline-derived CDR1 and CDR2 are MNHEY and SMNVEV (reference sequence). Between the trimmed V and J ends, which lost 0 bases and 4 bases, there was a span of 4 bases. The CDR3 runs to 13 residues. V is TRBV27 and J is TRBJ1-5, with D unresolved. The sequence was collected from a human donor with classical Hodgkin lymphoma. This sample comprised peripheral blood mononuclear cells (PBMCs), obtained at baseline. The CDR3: CASSLSRNQPQHF. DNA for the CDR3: TGTGCCAGCAGTTTATCCCGAAATCAGCCCCAGCATTTT.